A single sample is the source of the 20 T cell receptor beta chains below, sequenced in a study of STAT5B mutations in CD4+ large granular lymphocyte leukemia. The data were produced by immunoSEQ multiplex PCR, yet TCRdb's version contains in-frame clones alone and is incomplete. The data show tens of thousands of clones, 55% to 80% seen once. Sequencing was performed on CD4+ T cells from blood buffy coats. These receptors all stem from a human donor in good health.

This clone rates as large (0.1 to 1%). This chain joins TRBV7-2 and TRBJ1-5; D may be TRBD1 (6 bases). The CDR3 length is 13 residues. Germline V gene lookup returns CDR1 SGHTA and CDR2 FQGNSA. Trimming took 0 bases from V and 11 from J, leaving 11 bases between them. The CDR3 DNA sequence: TGTGCCAGCAGCTTAGCCCTGCAGGGGACCCAGCATTTT. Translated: CASSLALQGTQHF.

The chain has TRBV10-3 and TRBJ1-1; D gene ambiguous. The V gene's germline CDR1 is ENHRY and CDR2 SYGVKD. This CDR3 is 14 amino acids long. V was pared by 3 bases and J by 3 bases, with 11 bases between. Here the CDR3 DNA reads TGTGCCATCAGTGACGCGGGTGTCGACACTGAAGCTTTCTTT. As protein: CAISDAGVDTEAFF.

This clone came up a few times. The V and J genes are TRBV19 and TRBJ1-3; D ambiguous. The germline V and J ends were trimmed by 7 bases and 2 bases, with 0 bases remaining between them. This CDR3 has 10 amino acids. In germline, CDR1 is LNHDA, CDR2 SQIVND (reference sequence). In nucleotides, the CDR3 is TGTGCCAGTACTGGAAACACCATATATTTT. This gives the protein CASTGNTIYF. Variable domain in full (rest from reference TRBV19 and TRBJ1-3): DGGITQSPKYLFRKEGQNVTLSCEQNLNHDAMYWYRQDPGQGLRLIYYSQIVNDFQKGDIAEGYSVSREKKESFPLTVTSAQKNPTAFYLCASTGNTIYFGEGSWLTVV.

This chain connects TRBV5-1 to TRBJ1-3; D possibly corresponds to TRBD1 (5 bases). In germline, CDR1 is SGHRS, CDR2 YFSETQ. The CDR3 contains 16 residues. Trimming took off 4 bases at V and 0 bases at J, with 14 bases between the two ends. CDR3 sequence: CASSPSTGSSGNTIYF. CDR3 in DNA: TGCGCCAGCAGCCCCTCTACAGGTTCCTCTGGAAACACCATATATTTT.

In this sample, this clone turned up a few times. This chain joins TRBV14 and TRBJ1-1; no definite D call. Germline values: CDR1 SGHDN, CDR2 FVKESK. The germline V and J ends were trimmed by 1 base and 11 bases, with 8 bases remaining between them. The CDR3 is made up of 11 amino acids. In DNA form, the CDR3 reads TGTGCCAGCAGCCAAGGTGGAGGGGCTTTCTTT. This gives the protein CASSQGGGAFF.

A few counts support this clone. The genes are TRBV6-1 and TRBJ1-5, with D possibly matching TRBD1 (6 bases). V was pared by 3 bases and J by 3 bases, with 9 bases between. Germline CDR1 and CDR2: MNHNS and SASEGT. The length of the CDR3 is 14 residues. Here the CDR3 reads CASSDRGYNQPQHF. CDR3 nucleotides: TGTGCCAGCAGTGACAGGGGATACAATCAGCCCCAGCATTTT.

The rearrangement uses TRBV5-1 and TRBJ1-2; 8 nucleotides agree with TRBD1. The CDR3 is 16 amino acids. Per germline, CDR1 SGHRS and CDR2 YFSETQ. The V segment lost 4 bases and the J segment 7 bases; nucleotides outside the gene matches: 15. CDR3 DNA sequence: TGCGCCAGCAGCCCCCTTAGAGACAGGGGAGTAGGTGGCTACACCTTC. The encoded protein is CASSPLRDRGVGGYTF.

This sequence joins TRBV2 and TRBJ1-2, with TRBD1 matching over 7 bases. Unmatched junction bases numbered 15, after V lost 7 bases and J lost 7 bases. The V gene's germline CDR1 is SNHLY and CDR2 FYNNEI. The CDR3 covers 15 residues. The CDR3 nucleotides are TGTGCCAGCATTGCCGGACAGGTCGGAAGGGGTGGCTACACCTTC. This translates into CASIAGQVGRGGYTF.

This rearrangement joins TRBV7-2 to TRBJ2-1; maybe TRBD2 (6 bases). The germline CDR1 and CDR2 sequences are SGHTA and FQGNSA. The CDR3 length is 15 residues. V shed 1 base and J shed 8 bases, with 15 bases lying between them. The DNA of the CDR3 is TGTGCCAGCAGCTTAGTCTCGGGAGAGTTGGATGAGCAGTTCTTC. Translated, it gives CASSLVSGELDEQFF.

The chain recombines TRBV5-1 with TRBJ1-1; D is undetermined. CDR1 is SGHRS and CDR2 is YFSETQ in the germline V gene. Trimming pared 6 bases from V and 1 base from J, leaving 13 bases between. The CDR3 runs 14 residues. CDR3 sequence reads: CASILGGANTEAFF. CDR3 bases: TGCGCCAGCATCCTAGGAGGTGCGAACACTGAAGCTTTCTTT. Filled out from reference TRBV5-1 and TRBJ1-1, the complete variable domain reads KAGVTQTPRYLIKTRGQQVTLSCSPISGHRSVSWYQQTPGQGLQFLFEYFSETQRNKGNFPGRFSGRQFSNSRSEMNVSTLELGDSALYLCASILGGANTEAFFGQGTRLTVV.

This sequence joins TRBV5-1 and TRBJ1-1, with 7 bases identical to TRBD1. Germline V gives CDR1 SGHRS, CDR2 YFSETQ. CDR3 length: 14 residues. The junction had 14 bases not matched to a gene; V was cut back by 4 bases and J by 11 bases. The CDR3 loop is CASSGGTDQSKAFF. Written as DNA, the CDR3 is TGCGCCAGCAGCGGTGGGACAGATCAATCGAAGGCTTTCTTT.

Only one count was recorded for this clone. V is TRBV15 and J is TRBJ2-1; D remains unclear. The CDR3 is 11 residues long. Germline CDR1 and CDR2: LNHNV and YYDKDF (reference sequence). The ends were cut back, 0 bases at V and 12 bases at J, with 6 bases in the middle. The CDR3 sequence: CATSRDRRQFF. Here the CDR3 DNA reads TGTGCCACCAGCAGAGATCGGCGGCAGTTCTTC.

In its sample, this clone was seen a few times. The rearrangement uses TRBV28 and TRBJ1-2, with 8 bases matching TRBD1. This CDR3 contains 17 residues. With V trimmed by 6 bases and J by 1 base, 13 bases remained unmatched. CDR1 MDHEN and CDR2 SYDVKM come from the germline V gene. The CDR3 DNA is TGTGCCAGCAGCCGACCGGGACAGGCGACTCTTAACTATGGCTACACCTTC. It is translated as CASSRPGQATLNYGYTF.

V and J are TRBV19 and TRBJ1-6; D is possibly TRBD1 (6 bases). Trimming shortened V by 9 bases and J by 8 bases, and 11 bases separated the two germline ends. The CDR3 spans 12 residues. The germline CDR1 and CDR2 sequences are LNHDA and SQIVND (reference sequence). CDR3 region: CASGGSYSPLHF. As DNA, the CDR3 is TGTGCCAGCGGGGGCTCCTATTCACCCCTCCACTTT.

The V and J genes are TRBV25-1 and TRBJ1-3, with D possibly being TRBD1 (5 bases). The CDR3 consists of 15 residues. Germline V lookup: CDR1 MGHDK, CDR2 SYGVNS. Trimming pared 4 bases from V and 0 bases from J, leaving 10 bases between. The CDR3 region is CASSAGTYSGNTIYF. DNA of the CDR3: TGTGCCAGCAGTGCCGGGACCTACTCTGGAAACACCATATATTTT.

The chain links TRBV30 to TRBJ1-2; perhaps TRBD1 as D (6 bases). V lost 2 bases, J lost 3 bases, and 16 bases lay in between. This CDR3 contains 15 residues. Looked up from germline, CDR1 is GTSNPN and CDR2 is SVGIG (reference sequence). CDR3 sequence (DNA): TGTGCCTGGAGTACCCGAGCGGACAGCTACTATGGCTACACCTTC. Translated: CAWSTRADSYYGYTF.

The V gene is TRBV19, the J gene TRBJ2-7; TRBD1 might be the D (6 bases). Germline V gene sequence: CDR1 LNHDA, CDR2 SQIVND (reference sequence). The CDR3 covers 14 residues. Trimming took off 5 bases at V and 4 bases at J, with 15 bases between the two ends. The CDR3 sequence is CASSSQGDSYEQYF. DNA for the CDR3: TGTGCCAGTAGTTCACAGGGAGATTCGTACGAGCAGTACTTC.

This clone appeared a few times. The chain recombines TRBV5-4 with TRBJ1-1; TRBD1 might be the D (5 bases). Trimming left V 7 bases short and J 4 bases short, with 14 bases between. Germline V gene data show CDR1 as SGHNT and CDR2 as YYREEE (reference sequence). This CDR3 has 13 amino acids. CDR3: CASFRTQGTEAFF. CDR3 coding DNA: TGTGCCAGCTTTCGGACTCAGGGCACTGAAGCTTTCTTT.

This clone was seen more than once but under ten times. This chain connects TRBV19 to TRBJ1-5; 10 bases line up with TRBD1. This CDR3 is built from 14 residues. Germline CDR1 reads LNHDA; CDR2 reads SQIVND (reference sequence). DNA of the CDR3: TGTGCTTCCAGGGGGGGGACAGGGGTTGAGCCCCAGCATTTT. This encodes CASRGGTGVEPQHF.

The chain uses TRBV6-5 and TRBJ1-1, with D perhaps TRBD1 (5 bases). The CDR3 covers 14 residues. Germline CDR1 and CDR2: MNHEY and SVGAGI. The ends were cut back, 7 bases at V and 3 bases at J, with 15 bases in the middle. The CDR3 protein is CASMGGGYDTEAFF. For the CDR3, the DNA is TGTGCCAGCATGGGGGGAGGATATGACACTGAAGCTTTCTTT.